This TCR beta chain was identified during a study of shared clonotypes between healthy human individuals. The CDR3 contains 17 residues. With 8 bases clipped from V and 7 bases from J, the junction kept 17 bases outside the gene matches. Germline CDR1 WNHNN, CDR2 SYGVQD (reference sequence). Sequenced by immunoSEQ multiplex PCR; TCRdb stores in-frame clones only, minus some. Among 450,000 to 500,000 clones, approximately 79% were seen once, and the ten largest hold over 9.5%. This clone was seen only once. The sequence was obtained from a woman aged 40 to 50 in good health. Some clones in this sample may be carry-over from other donors' samples. V is TRBV10-1 and J is TRBJ2-1, with 10 bases aligning to TRBD2. Input material: PBMCs. The CDR3 spells CASSETGGAGGRNEQFF. CDR3 DNA sequence: TGCGCCAGCTCCGAGACTGGGGGAGCGGGAGGGAGGAATGAGCAGTTCTTC.